One and the same sample provided the 10 T cell receptor beta chains below, sequenced in a study of cytomegalovirus exposure and HLA in healthy donors. The PCR used 60 Vbeta and 13 Jbeta primers. Measured with immunoSEQ multiplex PCR; TCRdb has only the in-frame clones, and not every one. Of more than 85,000 clones in the sample, around 72% are singletons; the top ten hold over 2%. The source material was PBMCs. These receptors were collected from a man aged 25 to 40 in good health and CMV-seronegative.

The V call is TRBV19, the J call TRBJ1-1; 9 bases map to TRBD1. Per germline, CDR1 LNHDA and CDR2 SQIVND (reference sequence). The CDR3 consists of 15 residues. Losses at the gene ends were 2 bases for V and 5 bases for J; bases not matched to a gene: 6. CDR3 sequence reads: CASSITQGARTEAFF. The CDR3 nucleotides read TGTGCCAGTAGTATAACACAGGGGGCGCGAACTGAAGCTTTCTTT.

This clone was detected a few times. The chain carries TRBV18 and TRBJ2-7; TRBD2 matches at 11 bases. V trimming: 4 bases; J trimming: 3 bases; junction bases outside the gene matches: 2. Germline V CDR1 and CDR2: KGHSH, LQKENI. This CDR3 has 14 amino acids. CDR3 amino acids: CASSLGTSGYEQYF. In nucleotides, the CDR3 is TGTGCCAGCTCACTGGGGACTAGCGGCTACGAGCAGTACTTC.

The J gene is TRBJ2-5, the V gene TRBV9; TRBD2 matches 9 bases. Germline CDR1 SGDLS, CDR2 YYNGEE. CDR3 size: 18 residues. V trimming: 0 bases; J trimming: 2 bases; junction bases outside the gene matches: 11. DNA for the CDR3: TGTGCCAGCAGCGTAGACACTAGCGGGCCCAACTTTCAAGAGACCCAGTACTTC. Translated: CASSVDTSGPNFQETQYF.

This clone turned up a few times. The chain couples TRBV5-5 to TRBJ2-6; 9 bases map to TRBD1. The CDR3 length is 17 residues. The V gene's germline CDR1 is SGHKS and CDR2 YYEKEE (reference sequence). V dropped 2 bases and J dropped 1; count of bases not matched to a gene: 4. The CDR3 loop is CASSFGTGSSGANVLTF. CDR3 nucleotides: TGTGCCAGCAGCTTCGGGACAGGGTCTTCTGGGGCCAACGTCCTGACTTTC.

The gene calls are TRBV14 and TRBJ2-7, with D possibly TRBD1 on 5 matching bases. Per germline, CDR1 SGHDN and CDR2 FVKESK. Trimming took 4 bases from V and 4 from J, leaving 17 bases between them. The CDR3 extends over 15 amino acids. The CDR3 region has the DNA TGTGCCAGCAGCCCCCGGACCGCTAGGGGTTACGAGCAGTACTTC. Protein product: CASSPRTARGYEQYF.

The gene calls are TRBV15 and TRBJ2-5; a weak D match, TRBD2 (5 bases). The J call may be incorrect, as the DNA end agrees better with TRBJ2-7. Germline CDR1 reads LNHNV; CDR2 reads YYDKDF (reference sequence). This CDR3 is 15 amino acids long. CDR3 bases: TGTGCCACCAGCAGGAGAGGGTCCCTCTCCTACGAGCAGTACTTC. Translated, it gives CATSRRGSLSYEQYF.

In its sample, this clone was seen once. The rearrangement links TRBV19 to TRBJ1-4, with unresolved D. Germline V gene data show CDR1 as LNHDA and CDR2 as SQIVND (reference sequence). The CDR3 sequence is 15 residues long. With 3 bases removed from V and 0 bases from J, the gap between germline ends came to 8 bases. CDR3 loop: CASSINQATNEKLFF. The DNA for the CDR3 is TGTGCCAGTAGTATTAACCAGGCAACTAATGAAAAACTGTTTTTT.

The chain combines TRBV5-4 with TRBJ1-5; D perhaps matches TRBD1 (5 bases). The CDR3 contains 16 residues. Germline lookup yields CDR1 SGHNT and CDR2 YYREEE (reference sequence). The V end was cut by 0 bases, the J end by 5 bases, with 15 bases between. CDR3 residues: CASSLGGQGHDQPQHF. The CDR3 DNA reads as TGTGCCAGCAGCTTGGGCGGCCAGGGTCATGATCAGCCCCAGCATTTT. The full variable domain, completed using reference TRBV5-4 and TRBJ1-5, is ETGVTQSPTHLIKTRGQQVTLRCSSQSGHNTVSWYQQALGQGPQFIFQYYREEENGRGNFPPRFSGLQFPNYSSELNVNALELDDSALYLCASSLGGQGHDQPQHFGDGTRLSIL.

The chain is built from TRBV19 and TRBJ2-6, with D possibly TRBD1 on 6 matching bases. The CDR3 totals 15 residues. Per the germline V gene, CDR1 is LNHDA and CDR2 is SQIVND (reference sequence). The germline V and J ends were trimmed by 3 bases and 2 bases, with 8 bases remaining between them. CDR3 residues: CASSIYRAGANVLTF. The CDR3 DNA is TGTGCCAGTAGTATTTACAGGGCTGGGGCCAACGTCCTGACTTTC.

The CDR3 sequence is CASTQGQGGFYEQYF. Written as DNA, the CDR3 is TGTGCCAGCACCCAGGGACAGGGGGGATTCTACGAGCAGTACTTC. This chain links TRBV28 with TRBJ2-7, with 11 bases identical to TRBD1. Germline V gene data show CDR1 as MDHEN and CDR2 as SYDVKM. V gave up 7 bases and J gave up 3 bases; unmatched junction bases: 8. The CDR3 consists of 15 residues.